This is a list of T cell receptor delta chains from one sample in a study of gamma delta lymphoproliferative disorders and STAT genes. TCRdb reprocessed the multiplex PCR reads through CATT. Here the sample spans 800 to 1,000 delta-chain clones, around 2% being singletons. The sample was blood. These receptor sequences come from a human donor in good health. Each CDR3 is given with its conserved first and last residue. D genes are given only for firm matches. The listing skips clone size in some rows; elsewhere it reads once, few, many or a size class.

length	V	size	D	J	DNA	CDR3
19	TRDV2	.	TRDD3	TRDJ1	TGTGCCTGTGACACCGTAGAGGGATGGGGGATACAGGCGGGCGATAAACTCATCTTT	CACDTVEGWGIQAGDKLIF
13	TRDV2	hyperexpanded	.	TRDJ1	TGTGCCTGTGACGGGATTGTCACCGATAAACTCATCTTT	CACDGIVTDKLIF
20	TRDV1	hyperexpanded	TRDD3	TRDJ1	TGTGCTCTTGGGGACCCTTCTGGGGAGACCTACTGGGGGATAGAGCATAAACTCATCTTT	CALGDPSGETYWGIEHKLIF
18	TRDV2	few	TRDD3	TRDJ1	TGTGCCTGTGACACCAATACTGGGGGATGGATGTACACCGATAAACTCATCTTT	CACDTNTGGWMYTDKLIF
22	TRDV2	few	TRDD3	TRDJ1	TGTGCCTGTGACACGGTTATTCCGTCTACTGGGGGATACCCCCTTCACACCGATAAACTCATCTTT	CACDTVIPSTGGYPLHTDKLIF
24	TRDV1	few	TRDD3	TRDJ1	TGTGCTCTTGGGGCCCTCAGGCCTTCTTCACAACGATACTGGGGAAGAGTTGGGCGAGATAAACTCATCTTT	CALGALRPSSQRYWGRVGRDKLIF
18	TRDV2	.	TRDD3	TRDJ1	TGTGCCTGTGACACCGTAGGGCTGGGGGAAAACGGGGCCGATAAACTCATCTTT	CACDTVGLGENGADKLIF
18	TRDV2	hyperexpanded	TRDD3	TRDJ1	TGTGCCTGTGACACCGTAACTGGGGGACGGATGTACACCGATAAACTCATCTTT	CACDTVTGGRMYTDKLIF
19	TRDV2	few	TRDD3	TRDJ1	TGTGCCTGTGACAAAATTCCCTTGGGGGATCGAAAACCCACCGATAAACTCATCTTT	CACDKIPLGDRKPTDKLIF
20	TRDV2	hyperexpanded	TRDD3	TRDJ1	TGTGCCTGTGACCTAGTACGGGGGGATACGAATGGGGGAGACACCGATAAACTCATCTTT	CACDLVRGDTNGGDTDKLIF
19	TRDV1	large	TRDD3	TRDJ1	TGTGCTCTTGGGAGTCGGCCTTCCCTACTGGGGGATAAAGCCGATAAACTCATCTTT	CALGSRPSLLGDKADKLIF
19	TRDV2	.	TRDD3	TRDJ1	TGTGCCTGTGACACCGTCACTGGGGGATACGGAAAAGGGGCCGATAAACTCATCTTT	CACDTVTGGYGKGADKLIF
26	TRDV1	large	.	TRDJ1	TGTGCTCTTGGGGAACTCAACCTATTCCTACTCTGGGGGCCCGGGTCGGGGAACGGGTACACCGATAAACTCATCTTT	CALGELNLFLLWGPGSGNGYTDKLIF
21	TRDV2	few	TRDD3	TRDJ1	TGTGCCTGTGACTCAATACTGGGGGCCCTCCGGCGATCCCCGAACACCGATAAACTCATCTTT	CACDSILGALRRSPNTDKLIF
18	TRDV2	.	TRDD3	TRDJ1	TGTGCCTGCGACACCGTACTGGGGGATACGCGCCTGACTGATAAACCCATCTTT	CACDTVLGDTRLTDKPIF
16	TRDV2	few	TRDD3	TRDJ1	TGTGCCTGTGACACCTTGGGGGATACGCGCACCGATAAACTCATCTTT	CACDTLGDTRTDKLIF
23	TRDV1	large	TRDD3	TRDJ1	TGTGCTCTTGGGGAACTAGGATACCCAATGTTTACTGGGGGATACGTAAACACCGATAAACTCATCTTT	CALGELGYPMFTGGYVNTDKLIF
19	TRDV2	hyperexpanded	TRDD3	TRDJ1	TGTGCCTGTGACACGGTTATTCCGTCTACTGGGGGAGGCACCGATAAACTCATCTTT	CACDTVIPSTGGGTDKLIF
24	TRDV1	hyperexpanded	TRDD3	TRDJ1	TGTGCTCTTGGGGCCCTCAGGCCTTCTTCACAACGATACTGGGGGAGAGTTGGACGAGATAAACTCATCTTT	CALGALRPSSQRYWGRVGRDKLIF
25	TRAV29/DV5	large	.	TRDJ3	.	CSVLLCSRPFLKSLGDTTDTRQMFF
17	TRDV1	few	.	TRDJ1	TGTGCTCTTGGGGAGCCGGGCCTTCTTTTCACCACCGATAAACTCATCTTT	CALGEPGLLFTTDKLIF
20	TRDV2	few	TRDD3	TRDJ1	TGTGCCTGTGACACCGTTTTGCCTACTGGGGGACGGATGTACACCGATAAACTCATCTTT	CACDTVLPTGGRMYTDKLIF
22	TRDV1	few	TRDD3	TRDJ1	TGTGCTCTTGGGGACCCTTCTGGGGAGACCTACTGGGGGATAGTTTACACCGATAAACTCATCTTT	CALGDPSGETYWGIVYTDKLIF
27	TRDV1	large	TRDD3	TRDJ1	TGTGCTCTTGGGGACCCGGGACTTCCTCCCAGAATCCTAATTACTGGGGGACTCAAAGGGGGCACCGATAAACTCATCTTT	CALGDPGLPPRILITGGLKGGTDKLIF